The 28 T cell receptor beta chains given below trace back to one sample, sequenced in a study of blood T cell repertoires in COVID-19. TCRdb keeps only in-frame clones here, not all; method: immunoSEQ multiplex PCR. The repertoire holds 490,000 or so clones, approximately 91% seen once, with 8.3% in the top ten. Sequencing was carried out using PBMCs or T cells enriched from blood (not recorded which). The source of these receptors is a woman aged 55-70 years who had recovered from COVID-19.

This clone was detected only once. V is TRBV6-5 and J is TRBJ2-7, with 11 bases lining up with TRBD1. V gave up 7 bases and J gave up 3 bases; unmatched junction bases: 5. The CDR3 sequence is 14 residues long. CDR1 is MNHEY and CDR2 is SVGAGI in the germline V gene. The CDR3 region has the DNA TGTGCCAGCACCCAAGGGACAGGGGGCTACGAGCAGTACGTC. It is translated as CASTQGTGGYEQYV.

This chain joins TRBV29-1 and TRBJ2-6, with TRBD1 identical over 9 bases. Germline V gene lookup returns CDR1 SQVTM and CDR2 ANQGSEA. The CDR3 covers 15 residues. Trimming cost V 6 bases and J 2 bases; bases outside gene matches: 5. The CDR3 DNA is TGCAGCGTGATGGGACAGGGCCCTGGGGCCAACGTCCTGACTTTC. Its protein product is CSVMGQGPGANVLTF. The complete variable domain, with remaining parts taken from reference TRBV29-1 and TRBJ2-6, reads SAVISQKPSRDICQRGTSLTIQCQVDSQVTMMFWYRQQPGQSLTLIATANQGSEATYESGFVIDKFPISRPNLTFSTLTVSNMSPEDSSIYLCSVMGQGPGANVLTFGAGSRLTVL.

The chain is built from TRBV11-2 and TRBJ2-7; 9 positions match TRBD1. Germline V CDR1 and CDR2: SGHAT, FQNNGV. V lost 7 bases to trimming and J lost 3 bases; unmatched junction nucleotides: 10. The CDR3 is 15 amino acids. The CDR3 region is CASTWGTGIVYEQYF. The CDR3 bases are TGTGCCAGCACCTGGGGGACAGGGATCGTCTACGAGCAGTACTTC.

The chain combines TRBV11-3 with TRBJ1-5; D may be TRBD1 (6 bases). The CDR3 contains 16 residues. Trimming removed 6 bases at V and 3 bases at J, with 18 bases between. Germline V CDR1 and CDR2: SGHNT, YENEEA. The CDR3 nucleotides read TGTGCCAGCAGGCGCTACAACAGGGAAAACAATCAGCCCCAGCATTTT. Encoded protein: CASRRYNRENNQPQHF.

The table lists this clone with a few counts. The V call is TRBV19, the J call TRBJ2-4; a possible D gene is TRBD2 (6 bases). Germline V gene lookup returns CDR1 LNHDA and CDR2 SQIVND (reference sequence). This CDR3 contains 13 residues. The V gene lost 6 bases and the J gene lost 7 bases, with 13 bases spanning the gap. CDR3 in amino acids: CASRMVEGNIQYF. CDR3 nucleotide sequence: TGTGCCAGTAGAATGGTGGAGGGGAACATTCAGTACTTC.

This clone was seen just once. This chain links TRBV25-1 with TRBJ1-6; TRBD1 aligns across 7 bases. V was clipped by 5 bases and J by 6 bases; unmatched bases: 10. The CDR3 extends over 16 amino acids. The germline gives CDR1 MGHDK, CDR2 SYGVNS. CDR3 amino acids: CASSPPEQGINSPLHF. The DNA of the CDR3 is TGTGCCAGCAGTCCCCCCGAACAGGGGATTAATTCACCCCTCCACTTT.

As DNA, the CDR3 is TGTGCCAGCAGCTTAGGGACAGGGGGGCAAGTGAATCAGCCCCAGCATTTT. Its protein product is CASSLGTGGQVNQPQHF. V gene TRBV7-6 combines with J gene TRBJ1-5; 10 positions match TRBD1. The germline gives CDR1 SGHVS, CDR2 FNYEAQ. The CDR3 is 17 amino acids. The trim removed 1 base at V and 4 bases at J, leaving 7 bases unmatched.

This chain connects TRBV5-1 to TRBJ1-5; D gene unclear. The CDR3 loop spans 15 amino acids. The V and J ends lost 4 bases and 5 bases respectively, with 16 bases between them. Germline assignment: CDR1 SGHRS and CDR2 YFSETQ. In DNA form, the CDR3 reads TGCGCCAGCAGCCTTGACCCCGCCGGAGATCAGCCCCAGCATTTT. Translation: CASSLDPAGDQPQHF.

The J gene is TRBJ1-1, the V gene TRBV6-5; TRBD1 aligns across 7 bases. This CDR3 spans 15 amino acids. Losses at the gene ends were 10 bases for V and 6 bases for J; bases not matched to a gene: 17. Germline V gene lookup returns CDR1 MNHEY and CDR2 SVGAGI. CDR3 region: CATQFSQGVTAEAFF. The CDR3 coding sequence is TGTGCCACCCAATTCTCTCAGGGGGTTACTGCTGAAGCTTTCTTT.

The rearrangement links TRBV19 to TRBJ1-2; D is perhaps TRBD1 (6 bases). Per germline, CDR1 LNHDA and CDR2 SQIVND (reference sequence). With 7 bases removed from V and 3 bases from J, the gap between germline ends came to 18 bases. CDR3 size: 15 residues. The CDR3: CASKVDGGAYYGYTF. The CDR3 region has the DNA TGTGCCAGTAAGGTGGACGGGGGGGCCTACTATGGCTACACCTTC.

V and J are TRBV2 and TRBJ2-3; 7 bases fit TRBD2. Germline trimming cut 2 bases from V and 0 bases from J; bases unmatched to any gene: 8. Germline lookup yields CDR1 SNHLY and CDR2 FYNNEI. This CDR3 has 17 amino acids. The CDR3 region is CASSELPGRVSTDTQYF. The CDR3 coding sequence is TGTGCCAGCAGTGAACTTCCGGGGAGGGTTAGCACAGATACGCAGTATTTT.

This clone occurred once. This CDR3 is CAWSRGAPGNTIYF. For the CDR3, the DNA is TGTGCCTGGAGCAGGGGGGCTCCCGGAAACACCATATATTTT. The J gene is TRBJ1-3, the V gene TRBV30; 7 bases line up with TRBD1. The V and J ends lost 3 bases and 4 bases, in that order; junction bases with no gene match: 6. Per germline, CDR1 GTSNPN and CDR2 SVGIG (reference sequence). The CDR3 has 14 residues.

V usage is TRBV9 and J usage is TRBJ1-3; D not resolved. The CDR3 spans 15 residues. V was pared by 3 bases and J by 0 bases, with 10 bases between. CDR1 is SGDLS, CDR2 YYNGEE, per germline. CDR3 sequence (DNA): TGTGCCAGCAGCGCAGACACCAACTCTGGAAACACCATATATTTT. Its protein is CASSADTNSGNTIYF.

This rearrangement joins TRBV5-1 to TRBJ1-4; D gene uncertain. V was clipped by 7 bases and J by 5 bases, with 15 bases between them. The CDR3 loop spans 14 amino acids. CDR1 and CDR2 from the germline V gene are SGHRS and YFSETQ. The DNA of the CDR3 is TGCGCCAGCCGTAGCACAGCGGTCAATGAAAAACTGTTTTTT. Translating gives CASRSTAVNEKLFF.

CDR3: CASSPRTGWNYGYTF. DNA for the CDR3: TGTGCCAGCAGCCCGAGGACAGGGTGGAACTATGGCTACACCTTC. V and J are TRBV5-6 and TRBJ1-2, with 8 bases identical to TRBD1. Per the germline V gene, CDR1 is SGHDT and CDR2 is YYEEEE. V shed 4 bases and J 2 bases; nucleotides not matched to a gene: 7. This CDR3 contains 15 residues.

The chain's CDR3 is CASSAGGGYTEAFF. The CDR3 region has the DNA TGCGCCAGCAGCGCCGGAGGTGGGTACACTGAAGCTTTCTTT. The chain combines TRBV5-1 with TRBJ1-1; the D is unclear. The CDR3 totals 14 residues. The V gene's germline CDR1 is SGHRS and CDR2 YFSETQ. V shed 4 bases and J shed 3 bases, with 13 bases lying between them. The full variable domain, with the rest looked up from reference TRBV5-1 and TRBJ1-1, is KAGVTQTPRYLIKTRGQQVTLSCSPISGHRSVSWYQQTPGQGLQFLFEYFSETQRNKGNFPGRFSGRQFSNSRSEMNVSTLELGDSALYLCASSAGGGYTEAFFGQGTRLTVV.

As concerns this clone: The same CDR3 can be traced to other DNA sequences in this sample. This chain joins TRBV5-1 and TRBJ1-1; 11 nucleotides align to TRBD1. Germline V lookup: CDR1 SGHRS, CDR2 YFSETQ. V shed 2 bases, J shed 5 bases, and the junction held 2 bases outside the gene matches. CDR3 length: 14 amino acids. In nucleotides, the CDR3 is TGCGCCAGCAGCTTCGGGACAGGGGGGACTGAAGCTTTCTTT. It codes for CASSFGTGGTEAFF.

The chain has TRBV7-9 and TRBJ1-4, with TRBD1 as a possible D gene (5 bases). The length of the CDR3 is 13 residues. Germline V CDR1 and CDR2: SEHNR, FQNEAQ (reference sequence). V was cut by 10 bases and J by 6 bases, with 15 bases left in between. CDR3 region: CAIEKQDYEKLFF. In DNA form, the CDR3 reads TGTGCCATCGAGAAACAGGATTATGAAAAACTGTTTTTT.

About this clone: Germline and junction disagree at one end, which may indicate a read error. The V call is TRBV19, the J call TRBJ1-2, with TRBD1 matching over 9 bases. Looked up from germline, CDR1 is LNHDA and CDR2 is SQIVND (reference sequence). This CDR3 region has 15 residues. CDR3 protein: CASRIGTGPHHGYTF. The CDR3 DNA reads TGTGCCAGTAGAATAGGGACAGGGCCCCATCATGGCTACACCTTC.

The chain carries TRBV16 and TRBJ1-5; 9 nucleotides agree with TRBD1. Looked up from germline, CDR1 is KGHSY and CDR2 is FQNENV. The V segment lost 1 base and the J segment 0 bases; nucleotides outside the gene matches: 10. The CDR3 length is 19 residues. The CDR3 coding sequence is TGTGCCAGCAGCCAATTCGGCACAGGGGGCCCTTATAGCAATCAGCCCCAGCATTTT. It codes for CASSQFGTGGPYSNQPQHF. The full variable domain, in which reference TRBV16 and TRBJ1-5 provide the parts outside the CDR3, is GEEVAQTPKHLVRGEGQKAKLYCAPIKGHSYVFWYQQVLKNEFKFLISFQNENVFDETGMPKERFSAKCLPNSPCSLEIQATKLEDSAVYFCASSQFGTGGPYSNQPQHFGDGTRLSIL.

The chain employs TRBV7-2 and TRBJ2-5, with TRBD2 identical over 15 bases. V shed 4 bases, J shed 9 bases, and the junction held 9 bases outside the gene matches. Germline CDR1 SGHTA, CDR2 FQGNSA. CDR3 length: 16 residues. CDR3 sequence reads: CASSSWTSGGDGAQYF. CDR3 nucleotide sequence: TGTGCCAGCAGCTCCTGGACTAGCGGGGGGGACGGGGCCCAGTACTTC. Looking up the rest from reference TRBV7-2 and TRBJ2-5 gives the full variable domain: GAGVSQSPSNKVTEKGKDVELRCDPISGHTALYWYRQSLGQGLEFLIYFQGNSAPDKSGLPSDRFSAERTGGSVSTLTIQRTQQEDSAVYLCASSSWTSGGDGAQYFGPGTRLLVL.

As concerns this clone: The sample contains more than one DNA sequence encoding this CDR3. V and J are TRBV5-1 and TRBJ1-1; D not resolved. V was trimmed by 4 bases and J by 0 bases, leaving 10 bases between them. CDR3 length equals 14 residues. Germline V CDR1 and CDR2: SGHRS, YFSETQ. The CDR3, as DNA: TGCGCCAGCAGCCTCACGGGGTTGAACACTGAAGCTTTCTTT. As protein: CASSLTGLNTEAFF.

The rearrangement joins TRBV6-5 to TRBJ1-1, with D tentatively TRBD1 (6 bases). V was pared by 2 bases and J by 4 bases, with 17 bases between. CDR1 is MNHEY and CDR2 is SVGAGI in the germline V gene. The CDR3 has 16 residues. The CDR3 DNA is TGTGCCAGCAGTTACACGGACAGAGCCTGGCTCACTGAAGCTTTCTTT. Translating it yields CASSYTDRAWLTEAFF.

This chain links TRBV19 with TRBJ2-3; possible D gene TRBD2, 6 bases. Germline loops: CDR1 LNHDA, CDR2 SQIVND (reference sequence). CDR3 length equals 14 residues. Trimming pared 3 bases from V and 5 bases from J, leaving 12 bases between. The CDR3 nucleotides are TGTGCCAGTAGTATTTTAGGCGGGGAAGATACGCAGTATTTT. Its translation is CASSILGGEDTQYF. Together with reference TRBV19 and TRBJ2-3, the CDR3 gives the full variable domain: DGGITQSPKYLFRKEGQNVTLSCEQNLNHDAMYWYRQDPGQGLRLIYYSQIVNDFQKGDIAEGYSVSREKKESFPLTVTSAQKNPTAFYLCASSILGGEDTQYFGPGTRLTVL.

Concerning this clone itself: The sample contains more than one DNA sequence encoding this CDR3. The J gene is TRBJ1-1, the V gene TRBV3-1 (or the pseudogene TRBV3-2), with 9 positions matching TRBD1. The V gene end was trimmed by 4 bases and the J gene end by 5 bases; junction bases not matched to a gene: 2. This CDR3 is 13 amino acids long. The germline gives CDR1 LGHDT, CDR2 YNNKEL (reference sequence). The chain's CDR3 is CASSRQGGTEAFF. The CDR3 nucleotides are TGTGCCAGCAGCCGACAGGGGGGTACTGAAGCTTTCTTT.

The CDR3 loop is CASRSDRSRTDTQYF. CDR3 nucleotides: TGTGCCAGCAGGTCGGACAGATCCCGCACAGATACGCAGTATTTT. The chain combines TRBV5-4 with TRBJ2-3; weak D call: TRBD1 (6 bases). The V and J ends lost 5 bases and 1 base respectively, with 14 bases between them. CDR3 length equals 15 residues. CDR1 and CDR2 from the germline V gene are SGHNT and YYREEE (reference sequence).

This chain joins TRBV20-1 and TRBJ2-3, with TRBD2 matching over 11 bases. In germline, CDR1 is DFQATT, CDR2 SNEGSKA (reference sequence). CDR3 size: 16 residues. Trimming cost V 3 bases and J 6 bases; bases outside gene matches: 11. CDR3 bases: TGCAGTGCTAGTAGCGGGGGGGCCCTGGAGGGGGATACGCAGTATTTT. Its translation: CSASSGGALEGDTQYF.

This chain connects TRBV2 to TRBJ1-2; D is unclear. The ends were cut back, 7 bases at V and 8 bases at J, with 17 bases in the middle. This CDR3 spans 13 amino acids. Germline values: CDR1 SNHLY, CDR2 FYNNEI. CDR3 amino acids: CASKPLSERGYTF. For the CDR3, the DNA is TGTGCCAGCAAGCCCCTAAGCGAGAGAGGCTACACCTTC.